These 17 T cell receptor beta chains originate from one sample sequenced in a study of shared clonotypes between healthy human individuals. Here immunoSEQ multiplex PCR was the method, and the copy in TCRdb shows in-frame clones only, minus some. The sample consists of roughly 1.4 million clones, 98% of them appearing once. What was sequenced was naive CD4+ T cells sorted from blood. Regarding subset: CD45RA+ positively selected. These receptors were taken from a man between 25 and 39 years old in good health.

The chain has TRBV2 and TRBJ1-1; perhaps TRBD1 as D (6 bases). Trimming took 2 bases from V and 10 from J, leaving 20 bases between them. The CDR3 has 15 residues. The germline CDR1 and CDR2 sequences are SNHLY and FYNNEI. This CDR3 is CASSERGGVEFRAFF. The DNA of the CDR3 is TGTGCCAGCAGTGAAAGAGGGGGGGTCGAGTTTCGAGCTTTCTTT.

J is TRBJ2-1 and V is TRBV15; tentatively, D is TRBD1 (5 bases). The CDR3 length is 13 residues. Germline lookup yields CDR1 LNHNV and CDR2 YYDKDF (reference sequence). The ends were cut back, 4 bases at V and 8 bases at J, with 12 bases in the middle. CDR3 in amino acids: CATSILDIDEQFF. The DNA of the CDR3 is TGTGCCACCAGCATCTTGGACATCGATGAGCAGTTCTTC.

This clone was seen a single time. This chain connects TRBV10-3 to TRBJ2-1; 9 bases line up with TRBD1. V was pared by 5 bases and J by 7 bases, with 12 bases of the junction left unmatched. Germline CDR1 is ENHRY and CDR2 is SYGVKD. This CDR3 comprises 16 residues. The CDR3 reads CAISTGPGTGRNEQFF. As DNA, the CDR3 is TGTGCCATCAGTACCGGCCCCGGGACAGGGCGAAATGAGCAGTTCTTC.

The chain is built from TRBV1 and TRBJ1-2; the table calls TRBD1, which could not be checked here. TRBV1 is flagged as a pseudogene. This CDR3 is built from 18 residues. The CDR3 protein is CTSSPALSPRGMHYGYTF. In DNA, the CDR3 is TGCACCAGCAGCCCAGCCCTCTCTCCCAGGGGTATGCACTATGGCTACACCTTC.

The V and J genes are TRBV29-1 and TRBJ2-2; D is tentatively TRBD1 or TRBD2 (7 bases each). Germline loops: CDR1 SQVTM, CDR2 ANQGSEA. V was trimmed by 7 bases and J by 2 bases, leaving 17 bases between them. This CDR3 spans 15 amino acids. CDR3 in DNA: TGCAGCGCCCGGGGGGACAGACTAAACACCGGGGAGCTGTTTTTT. The encoded protein is CSARGDRLNTGELFF.

This clone was observed a single time. The chain employs TRBV5-1 and TRBJ2-3, with D possibly called TRBD1 or TRBD2 (5 bases each). The germline CDR1 and CDR2 sequences are SGHRS and YFSETQ. Trimming cost V 0 bases and J 4 bases, with 9 bases left between them. The CDR3 is 14 amino acids. The CDR3, as DNA: TGCGCCAGCAGCTTGGGGGACCGACCAGATACGCAGTATTTT. Translated, it gives CASSLGDRPDTQYF.

CDR3 residues: CASSGQTGHEQYF. CDR3 nucleotide sequence: TGTGCCAGCAGCGGGCAGACAGGGCACGAGCAGTACTTC. This rearrangement joins TRBV11-3 to TRBJ2-7, with TRBD1 matching 7 bases. V lost 5 bases to trimming and J lost 5 bases; unmatched junction nucleotides: 6. The CDR3 contains 13 residues. The germline V gene has CDR1 SGHNT and CDR2 YENEEA.

The chain uses TRBV15 and TRBJ2-7; TRBD2 agrees at 11 bases. CDR1 is LNHNV and CDR2 is YYDKDF in the germline V gene (reference sequence). J lost 3 bases, V lost 5 bases, and 9 bases had no gene match. The CDR3 consists of 16 residues. CDR3 loop: CATSGIAGGRIYEQYF. The CDR3 DNA follows: TGTGCCACCAGCGGTATAGCGGGAGGGAGGATCTACGAGCAGTACTTC. Full variable domain (remainder filled in from reference TRBV15 and TRBJ2-7): DAMVIQNPRYQVTQFGKPVTLSCSQTLNHNVMYWYQQKSSQAPKLLFHYYDKDFNNEADTPDNFQSRRPNTSFCFLDIRSPGLGDTAMYLCATSGIAGGRIYEQYFGPGTRLTVT.

This sequence joins TRBV6-5 and TRBJ2-7; 7 bases map to TRBD2. J gave up 5 bases and V 6 bases, and 4 bases lay outside the gene matches. The germline V gene has CDR1 MNHEY and CDR2 SVGAGI. The CDR3 has 12 amino acids. CDR3 region: CASRGGPHEQYF. For the CDR3, the DNA is TGTGCCAGCAGGGGAGGGCCCCACGAGCAGTACTTC.

The chain employs TRBV28 and TRBJ2-1, with no clear D. This CDR3 spans 11 amino acids. V gave up 10 bases and J gave up 7 bases, with 11 bases separating them. Germline V gives CDR1 MDHEN, CDR2 SYDVKM. CDR3 sequence: CATEVGNEQFF. CDR3 nucleotide sequence: TGTGCCACCGAGGTGGGAAATGAGCAGTTCTTC.

The chain uses TRBV19 and TRBJ2-2; D is ambiguous. This CDR3 is 12 amino acids long. V was cut by 1 base and J by 6 bases, with 3 bases left in between. The germline gives CDR1 LNHDA, CDR2 SQIVND (reference sequence). This chain's CDR3 is CASSIVAGELFF. Written as DNA, the CDR3 is TGTGCCAGTAGTATAGTCGCCGGGGAGCTGTTTTTT.

For this clone: The sample has other DNA sequences that encode this CDR3 too. The rearrangement uses TRBV9 and TRBJ2-1; a possible D gene is TRBD1 (5 bases). Trimming shortened V by 2 bases and J by 0 bases, and 6 bases separated the two germline ends. CDR1 and CDR2 (germline): SGDLS, YYNGEE. The CDR3 is 14 residues long. CDR3 DNA sequence: TGTGCCAGCAGCGTTACAGGCTCCTACAATGAGCAGTTCTTC. It specifies CASSVTGSYNEQFF.

The CDR3 DNA is TGTGCCAGCAGTTATTCCCAGACTAGCGGAGCCCCCTACTTC. Translated, it gives CASSYSQTSGAPYF. The V call is TRBV6-5, the J call TRBJ2-7, with TRBD2 identical over 9 bases. This CDR3 is 14 amino acids long. CDR1 MNHEY and CDR2 SVGAGI come from the germline V gene. V was clipped by 3 bases and J by 13 bases; unmatched bases: 13.

This clone appeared a single time. The gene calls are TRBV11-2 and TRBJ2-1; either TRBD1 or TRBD2 may supply D (5 bases each). V was clipped by 5 bases and J by 0 bases, with 11 bases between them. Per the germline V gene, CDR1 is SGHAT and CDR2 is FQNNGV. The CDR3 loop spans 15 amino acids. CDR3 nucleotide sequence: TGTGCCAGCAGCCACGGGACGAGCTCCTACAATGAGCAGTTCTTC. This gives the protein CASSHGTSSYNEQFF.

V and J are TRBV5-1 and TRBJ2-1; 11 bases are shared with TRBD2. Trimming took 1 base from V and 5 from J; bases not matched to a gene: 5. The CDR3 contains 16 residues. The germline gives CDR1 SGHRS, CDR2 YFSETQ. The CDR3 loop is CASSLMGLAENNEQFF. For the CDR3, the DNA is TGCGCCAGCAGCTTGATGGGACTAGCGGAAAACAATGAGCAGTTCTTC.

V and J are TRBV27 and TRBJ1-5, with 7 nucleotides matching TRBD1. This CDR3 contains 13 residues. Trimming at V came to 5 bases and at J to 4 bases, leaving 2 bases not matched to a gene. The germline V gene encodes CDR1 MNHEY and CDR2 SMNVEV (reference sequence). CDR3 coding DNA: TGTGCCAGCAGTCCACAGGGGAATCAGCCCCAGCATTTT. Translating gives CASSPQGNQPQHF.

This sequence joins TRBV6-5 and TRBJ1-2, with a possible D match to TRBD1 (6 bases). CDR1 is MNHEY and CDR2 is SVGAGI in the germline V gene. The V end was cut by 1 base, the J end by 4 bases, with 13 bases between. This CDR3 contains 15 residues. CDR3 region: CASSYFARGIYGYTF. CDR3 coding DNA: TGTGCCAGCAGTTACTTCGCCAGGGGCATCTATGGCTACACCTTC.